Described below is a single T cell receptor (beta chain) sequence and its context. Its cognate antigen has yet to be identified. Base qualities were left out, and no much larger clone turns up one base away. The sample originates from a study of T-cell memory formation after mild COVID-19 (dated by TCRdb to the early 2020s). Background for the entire study: Most TCR sequence clusters were specific to one of the two donors. Two young, previously healthy adult volunteers made up the cohort, one male and one female. Longitudinal TCRalpha and TCRbeta repertoire sequencing tracked T-cell clones expanding and contracting after mild COVID-19 in a couple of donors. General conclusions and limits of the study: Clones contracting from day 15 to 85 had balanced CD4/CD8 phenotypes, while a second wave expanding from day 15 to 37 was biased towards CD4+. The study covered only two mild cases, and larger cohorts including severe cases with pre-infection samples were considered necessary. The detection of some responding clones in pre-infection memory suggests that pre-existing cross-reactive memory T cells joined the SARS-CoV-2 response. SARS-CoV-2 specificity of the second-wave clones peaking on day 37 was not confirmed. Contracting CD4+ clones were found mainly in CM and EM memory subsets, while CD8+ clones were enriched in EMRA.

Ficoll-Paque density gradient centrifugation was used to isolate PBMCs. The CDR3 covers 12 residues, taking in both the cysteine and the phenylalanine. The entry retains the CDR3 DNA only, 36 bases that are in frame from base 1. Relative to germline, V is 11 bases shorter and J is 8 bases shorter, with 13 bases between their ends. Reading the germline V gene gives CDR1 SGHTA and CDR2 FQGNSA. TCRdb shows the sequencer as Illumina NovaSeq 6000. Using 5'RACE with constant-segment primers, TCRalpha and TCRbeta cDNA libraries were constructed, with sample barcodes and unique molecular identifiers added in the process. RNA was extracted from every sample with Trizol reagent. Amplification of the libraries took two PCR steps, and the second step added a second sample barcode plus Illumina TruSeq adapters. Sequencing of the libraries was done on an Illumina NovaSeq, producing 2 x 150 bp paired-end reads. In the source study's methods: Demultiplexing of reads and collapsing into UMI-guided consensus sequences were performed with migec v1.2.7. Using mixcr v2.1.11, UMI consensuses were aligned to TRA and TRB V and J templates and then assembled into clonotypes. Expanded or contracted clonotypes were those called significant by both edgeR and NoisET, with noise models trained on biological replicates. edgeR calls used a false discovery rate-adjusted p below 0.01 and a log2 fold-change threshold of 1. As an exploratory analysis of dynamics, max-normalized trajectories of the 1000 most abundant clonotypes were examined with PCA combined with hierarchical clustering. Separately sequenced CD4+ and CD8+ repertoires were used to assign the CD4 or CD8 phenotype of responding clones. TCRdb took the public reads, trimmed them with fastp at Q25, ran MiXCR for clone calling and kept in-frame beta chains. A single entry per CDR3 protein holds the most common genes and DNA from its merged rows. TCRdb, not the original authors, processed these V and J calls. The sample data list some 180,000 distinct CDR3 sequences, and 13% of these were observed just once. About 3.3% of the sample goes to the ten largest clones.

Sample: PBMCs or a T cell subset sorted from them (not recorded which). The chain is made from TRBV7-2 and TRBJ1-6; matching of 5 bases hints at TRBD1 as the D gene. The source is a man between 18 and 29 years old who had mild COVID-19 (a few samples of this study predate the infection). The sample titles of this study are shuffled in the database, so cell type and time point are left out; the donor was told from shared clones. The nucleotide sequence reads as follows: TGTGCCGTAGGGGCACAGTATTCACCCCTCCACTTT. The resulting protein is CAVGAQYSPLHF. Extended through the reference TRBV7-2 and TRBJ1-6 proteins, this CDR3 yields the full variable domain: GAGVSQSPSNKVTEKGKDVELRCDPISGHTALYWYRQSLGQGLEFLIYFQGNSAPDKSGLPSDRFSAERTGGSVSTLTIQRTQQEDSAVYLCAVGAQYSPLHFGNGTRLTVT.